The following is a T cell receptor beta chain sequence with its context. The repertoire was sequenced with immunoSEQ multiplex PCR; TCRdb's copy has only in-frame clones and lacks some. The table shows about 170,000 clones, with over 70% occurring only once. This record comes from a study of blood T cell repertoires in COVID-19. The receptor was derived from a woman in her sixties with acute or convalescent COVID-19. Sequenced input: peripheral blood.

CDR3 nucleotide sequence: TGTGCCAGTAGTATAGGGGACATAACCTACGAGCAGTACTTC. Amino acids: CASSIGDITYEQYF. The chain employs TRBV19 and TRBJ2-7, with TRBD1 as a possible D gene (6 bases). This CDR3 spans 14 amino acids. CDR1 LNHDA and CDR2 SQIVND come from the germline V gene (reference sequence). V shed 1 base and J shed 2 bases, with 9 bases lying between them.